This TCR beta chain was recovered during a study of blood T cell repertoires in COVID-19. On the study more broadly: Sources were T cells, B-cell-depleted T cells, or PBMCs; the material itself was cDNA or gDNA.

This CDR3 spans 14 amino acids. Per germline, CDR1 SGHRS and CDR2 YFSETQ. The V gene end was trimmed by 0 bases and the J gene end by 4 bases; junction bases not matched to a gene: 3. In the authors' workflow: Reference gene primer amplification yielded estimated nucleated cell counts. The table came from immunoSEQ multiplex PCR; TCRdb's copy has only in-frame clones and leaves some out. V, J and clone size are those of that table, while D and trimming were read from the DNA. The data show about 70,000 clones, about 80% seen once. This receptor was taken from a woman in her 70s with acute or convalescent COVID-19. Material: peripheral blood. This sequence joins TRBV5-1 and TRBJ1-1, with TRBD1 matching over 7 bases. The CDR3 DNA follows: TGCGCCAGCAGCTTGGGGCAGGGGGGCACTGAAGCTTTCTTT. Translated, it gives CASSLGQGGTEAFF.